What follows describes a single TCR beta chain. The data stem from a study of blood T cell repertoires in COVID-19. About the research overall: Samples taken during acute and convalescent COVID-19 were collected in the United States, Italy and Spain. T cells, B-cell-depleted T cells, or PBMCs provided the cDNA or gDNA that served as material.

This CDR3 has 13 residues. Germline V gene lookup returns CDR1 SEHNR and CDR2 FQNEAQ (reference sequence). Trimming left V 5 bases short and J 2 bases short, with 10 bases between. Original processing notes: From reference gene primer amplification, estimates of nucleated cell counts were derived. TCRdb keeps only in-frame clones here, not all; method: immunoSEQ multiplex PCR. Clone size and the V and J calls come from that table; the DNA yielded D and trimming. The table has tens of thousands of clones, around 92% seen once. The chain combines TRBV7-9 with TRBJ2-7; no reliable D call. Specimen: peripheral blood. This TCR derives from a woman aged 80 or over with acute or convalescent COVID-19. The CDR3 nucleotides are TGTGCCAGCAGCCCGCCTGCGGCCTACGAGCAGTACTTC. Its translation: CASSPPAAYEQYF.